These 28 T cell receptor beta chains were all obtained from the same sample, sequenced in a study of response to subunit inactivated influenza vaccine. MiXCR was run by TCRdb on the RT-PCR reads, yielding one entry per CDR3 protein. Among over 400,000 distinct CDR3 sequences, about an eighth were seen once, and the ten largest hold 10% to 15%. The sequenced sample was PBMCs from blood, obtained 45 days after vaccination. The origin of the receptors is a man aged 50 to 60 who received an inactivated influenza vaccine.

The chain joins TRBV7-2 to TRBJ1-4; D call uncertain. The CDR3 totals 17 residues. Trimming removed 2 bases from V and 0 bases from J, with 13 bases in between. Germline V lookup: CDR1 SGHTA, CDR2 FQGNSA. In DNA, the CDR3 is TGTGCCAGCAGCTTACCCTTGGACGGACCAACTAATGAAAAACTGTTTTTT. Translated: CASSLPLDGPTNEKLFF.

This clonotype has a handful of counts. The chain recombines TRBV4-2 with TRBJ2-4, with TRBD2 identical over 7 bases. V trimming: 3 bases; J trimming: 6 bases; junction bases outside the gene matches: 11. CDR1 and CDR2 (germline): LGHNA, YNFKEQ. The CDR3 spans 16 residues. The CDR3 DNA is TGTGCCAGCAGCCATCGTTACGGGGGGTTAGGAAACATTCAGTACTTC. This codes for CASSHRYGGLGNIQYF.

This clonotype appeared a few times. V gene TRBV19 combines with J gene TRBJ2-7, with a tentative D call TRBD2 (6 bases). This CDR3 comprises 13 residues. The germline V gene has CDR1 LNHDA and CDR2 SQIVND (reference sequence). V shed 6 bases and J shed 2 bases, with 11 bases lying between them. CDR3 residues: CASRGTQTYEQYF. CDR3 nucleotide sequence: TGTGCCAGTAGAGGGACTCAAACCTACGAGCAGTACTTC.

This clonotype was observed a handful of times. The chain recombines TRBV12-3 or TRBV12-4 with TRBJ2-2; TRBD2 matches 8 bases. V shed 2 bases, J shed 5 bases, and the junction held 4 bases outside the gene matches. CDR3 size: 15 residues. As DNA, the CDR3 is TGTGCCAGCAGTTTAAAGGCGGGAGGAACCGGGGAGCTGTTTTTT. This translates into CASSLKAGGTGELFF.

In this sample, this clonotype turned up many times. This rearrangement joins TRBV6-1 to TRBJ2-1, with D perhaps given as TRBD1 or TRBD2 (5 bases each). The length of the CDR3 is 14 residues. The V end was cut by 6 bases, the J end by 5 bases, with 14 bases between. Germline V gene sequence: CDR1 MNHNS, CDR2 SASEGT. As DNA, the CDR3 is TGTGCCAGCAGCCACGGGACGGTGAACAATGAGCAGTTCTTC. This sequence encodes CASSHGTVNNEQFF.

This clonotype was observed at least ten times. The chain is built from TRBV29-1 and TRBJ1-1, with D uncertain. Per germline, CDR1 SQVTM and CDR2 ANQGSEA. This CDR3 is built from 13 residues. V was trimmed by 7 bases and J by 5 bases, leaving 17 bases between them. The CDR3 sequence is CSGGGMSGTEAFF. The CDR3 DNA is TGCAGCGGTGGAGGAATGTCGGGTACTGAAGCTTTCTTT.

The chain employs TRBV2 and TRBJ2-1; D is unclear. This CDR3 is built from 13 residues. Trimming cost V 4 bases and J 4 bases, with 8 bases left between them. Germline lookup yields CDR1 SNHLY and CDR2 FYNNEI. CDR3 bases: TGTGCCAGCAGTGTGTCACGTTACAATGAGCAGTTCTTC. Translating gives CASSVSRYNEQFF.

The chain has TRBV29-1 and TRBJ1-1; D is unclear. The V gene's germline CDR1 is SQVTM and CDR2 ANQGSEA. The ends were cut back, 1 base at V and 6 bases at J, with 9 bases in the middle. This CDR3 contains 12 residues. The CDR3 is CSVEGREAEAFF. The DNA of the CDR3 is TGCAGCGTTGAAGGGAGGGAGGCTGAAGCTTTCTTT.

This clonotype was recorded a few times. The rearrangement links TRBV14 to TRBJ1-3; D is unclear. From germline, CDR1 is SGHDN and CDR2 FVKESK. The CDR3 covers 14 residues. V lost 4 bases to trimming and J lost 2 bases, with 9 bases between them. CDR3: CASSPLGPGNTIYF. CDR3 nucleotides: TGTGCCAGCAGCCCCCTCGGACCTGGAAACACCATATATTTT.

The CDR3 nucleotides are TGTGCCATCAGTGGCCGCTCCTACGAGCAGTACTTC. It translates to CAISGRSYEQYF. The gene calls are TRBV10-3 and TRBJ2-7; D not certain. Germline V CDR1 and CDR2: ENHRY, SYGVKD. V was shortened by 4 bases and J by 0 bases, with 4 bases between the two germline ends. The CDR3 consists of 12 residues.

This clonotype was picked up a small number of times. The chain uses TRBV6-1 and TRBJ1-5, with a tentative D call TRBD1 (5 bases). The CDR3 loop spans 14 amino acids. V was shortened by 6 bases and J by 0 bases, with 9 bases between the two germline ends. Looked up from germline, CDR1 is MNHNS and CDR2 is SASEGT. CDR3 in DNA: TGTGCCAGCAGGAACCAGGGTAGCAATCAGCCCCAGCATTTT. Its translation: CASRNQGSNQPQHF.

This sequence joins TRBV10-3 and TRBJ2-1; TRBD2 matches 12 bases. J lost 4 bases, V lost 0 bases, and 4 bases had no gene match. The CDR3 extends over 17 amino acids. The germline gives CDR1 ENHRY, CDR2 SYGVKD. The CDR3 spells CAISESRLAGVYNEQFF. The CDR3, as DNA: TGTGCCATCAGTGAGTCGAGACTAGCGGGAGTATACAATGAGCAGTTCTTC.

This clonotype was counted a few times. The rearrangement uses TRBV6-1 and TRBJ2-5; TRBD2 matches at 9 bases. Germline V gene lookup returns CDR1 MNHNS and CDR2 SASEGT. The V and J ends lost 8 bases and 2 bases, in that order; junction bases with no gene match: 6. CDR3 length: 14 amino acids. CDR3 sequence: CASALAGLQETQYF. Here the CDR3 DNA reads TGTGCCAGCGCCCTAGCGGGGCTACAAGAGACCCAGTACTTC.

The chain joins TRBV29-1 to TRBJ1-1; D perhaps matches TRBD1 (6 bases). The CDR3 runs to 13 residues. Trimming stripped 7 bases from V and 2 bases from J, with 14 bases between. The germline V gene encodes CDR1 SQVTM and CDR2 ANQGSEA. Here the CDR3 reads CSAVQGTNTEAFF. The CDR3, as DNA: TGCAGCGCTGTGCAGGGGACTAACACTGAAGCTTTCTTT.

This clonotype was counted at least ten times. The V call is TRBV4-3, the J call TRBJ2-7; the match to TRBD2 covers 10 bases. V lost 4 bases and J lost 2; bases outside the gene matches: 14. Germline V gene data show CDR1 as LGHNA and CDR2 as YSLEER. The CDR3 totals 18 residues. DNA for the CDR3: TGCGCCAGCAGCCCTTACCATAATCTAGCGGGGGCCCCCTACGAGCAGTACTTC. This gives the protein CASSPYHNLAGAPYEQYF.

This clonotype has a count of ten or more. CDR3 nucleotides: TGTGCCAGCAGCTTAGCCACAGGGACTGAAGCTTTCTTT. It specifies CASSLATGTEAFF. This chain links TRBV7-6 with TRBJ1-1, with D maybe TRBD1 (6 bases). Trimming took off 0 bases at V and 5 bases at J, with 7 bases between the two ends. Germline CDR1 reads SGHVS; CDR2 reads FNYEAQ. This CDR3 region has 13 residues.

This clonotype was counted many times. This chain uses TRBV5-1 with TRBJ1-6; D is undetermined. Germline V gene lookup returns CDR1 SGHRS and CDR2 YFSETQ. V was pared by 4 bases and J by 7 bases, with 9 bases between. The CDR3 contains 13 residues. CDR3 sequence reads: CASSATGNSPLHF. For the CDR3, the DNA is TGCGCCAGCAGCGCGACGGGGAATTCACCCCTCCACTTT.

CDR3 region: CASSRGGVGSPLHF. The CDR3 DNA reads as TGTGCCAGCAGCCGAGGGGGCGTCGGTTCACCCCTCCACTTT. This chain links TRBV3-1 with TRBJ1-6; the match to TRBD1 covers 7 bases. The CDR3 is 14 residues long. Trimming took 4 bases from V and 9 from J; bases not matched to a gene: 6. Germline loops: CDR1 LGHDT, CDR2 YNNKEL (reference sequence).

This sequence joins TRBV9 and TRBJ2-5; 12 bases agree with TRBD1. The CDR3 runs 17 residues. V was pared by 4 bases and J by 5 bases, with 12 bases of the junction left unmatched. CDR1 and CDR2 (germline): SGDLS, YYNGEE. The CDR3 nucleotides read TGTGCCAGCAGCCCTCACCCGGGGACAGGGGGCGCGGAGACCCAGTACTTC. It is translated as CASSPHPGTGGAETQYF.

This rearrangement joins TRBV5-4 to TRBJ2-2, with TRBD1 matching over 7 bases. The V segment lost 4 bases and the J segment 2 bases; nucleotides outside the gene matches: 8. CDR1 and CDR2 (germline): SGHNT, YYREEE (reference sequence). The CDR3 loop spans 16 amino acids. Written as DNA, the CDR3 is TGTGCCAGCAGCCCGCTCAGGACAGGAAACACCGGGGAGCTGTTTTTT. Encoded protein: CASSPLRTGNTGELFF. The full variable domain, with the rest looked up from reference TRBV5-4 and TRBJ2-2, is ETGVTQSPTHLIKTRGQQVTLRCSSQSGHNTVSWYQQALGQGPQFIFQYYREEENGRGNFPPRFSGLQFPNYSSELNVNALELDDSALYLCASSPLRTGNTGELFFGEGSRLTVL.

Only a few counts were recorded for this clonotype. The genes are TRBV4-2 and TRBJ2-1; no definite D call. The germline V and J ends were trimmed by 0 bases and 3 bases, with 21 bases remaining between them. The germline V gene has CDR1 LGHNA and CDR2 YNFKEQ. This CDR3 comprises 19 residues. CDR3 sequence reads: CASSQDTGAGLIYYNEQFF. For the CDR3, the DNA is TGTGCCAGCAGCCAAGATACCGGCGCCGGGTTAATCTACTACAATGAGCAGTTCTTC.

The table lists this clonotype with many counts. V usage is TRBV6-5 and J usage is TRBJ2-3; 7 bases are a match to TRBD1. There are 12 residues in the CDR3. The junction had 1 base not matched to a gene; V was cut back by 6 bases and J by 4 bases. Germline lookup yields CDR1 MNHEY and CDR2 SVGAGI. CDR3 loop: CASRGTADTQYF. The CDR3, as DNA: TGTGCCAGCAGAGGGACAGCAGATACGCAGTATTTT.

The table lists this clonotype with many counts. The rearrangement links TRBV9 to TRBJ1-1; no reliable D call. The CDR3 totals 13 residues. The V gene lost 3 bases and the J gene lost 0 bases, with 6 bases spanning the gap. Per germline, CDR1 SGDLS and CDR2 YYNGEE. This CDR3 is CASSGHLNTEAFF. The CDR3 DNA follows: TGTGCCAGCAGCGGACATCTGAACACTGAAGCTTTCTTT.

The CDR3 spells CSASSDRDWSPLHF. CDR3 nucleotides: TGCAGTGCTAGTAGCGACAGAGACTGGTCACCCCTCCACTTT. The V call is TRBV20-1, the J call TRBJ1-6, with D possibly matching TRBD1 (5 bases). From germline, CDR1 is DFQATT and CDR2 SNEGSKA (reference sequence). V lost 3 bases to trimming and J lost 10 bases, with 16 bases between them. The CDR3 is 14 residues long.

V and J are TRBV15 and TRBJ1-1, with a possible D match to TRBD1 (6 bases). CDR1 and CDR2 from the germline V gene are LNHNV and YYDKDF (reference sequence). CDR3 size: 13 residues. Between the trimmed V and J ends, which lost 11 bases and 1 base, there was a span of 14 bases. The CDR3 spells CASRGGGNTEAFF. Written as DNA, the CDR3 is TGTGCCTCAAGGGGGGGTGGGAACACTGAAGCTTTCTTT.

The sample holds many counts of this clonotype. The chain employs TRBV5-1 and TRBJ2-3; 7 positions agree with TRBD1. Germline CDR1 reads SGHRS; CDR2 reads YFSETQ. V shed 5 bases and J 4 bases; nucleotides not matched to a gene: 4. The CDR3 sequence is 13 residues long. DNA of the CDR3: TGCGCCAGCAGGCGGCAGGGGGCAGATACGCAGTATTTT. The encoded protein is CASRRQGADTQYF.

This clonotype was detected a few times. V gene TRBV4-2 combines with J gene TRBJ2-1; D is ambiguous. The V end lost 0 bases, the J end lost 5 bases, and 14 bases lay between the germline ends. The CDR3 runs 16 residues. Per the germline V gene, CDR1 is LGHNA and CDR2 is YNFKEQ. CDR3: CASSQDGLRLHNEQFF. The CDR3 region has the DNA TGTGCCAGCAGCCAAGATGGATTGAGGCTCCACAATGAGCAGTTCTTC.

This clonotype appeared a few times. J is TRBJ1-1 and V is TRBV4-2, with a weak D call TRBD1 (6 bases). V lost 0 bases and J lost 1, with 9 bases in between. Germline V CDR1 and CDR2: LGHNA, YNFKEQ. There are 15 residues in the CDR3. CDR3 loop: CASSQERTENTEAFF. The CDR3 nucleotides read TGTGCCAGCAGCCAAGAAAGGACAGAGAACACTGAAGCTTTCTTT.